A selection of T cell receptor beta chains follows, all from one sample in a study of shared clonotypes between healthy human individuals. Clones were sequenced by immunoSEQ multiplex PCR, and TCRdb holds only the in-frame ones, with some missing. The data show some 2,100,000 clones, around 95% seen once. Sequencing was carried out using naive CD4+ T cells sorted from blood. These receptor sequences come from a man between 18 and 29 years old in good health. Both conserved end residues are part of each CDR3. Fields, in order: D gene, J gene, clone size, V gene, CDR3 DNA, CDR3 protein. A D gene is named only where the DNA matches it firmly. A clone size is listed for some rows: how often the clone was seen (once, few, many), or a class if it is expanded.

D: TRBD2; J: TRBJ2-7; size: -; V: TRBV15; DNA: TGTGCCACCAGCAGTCCTCGGGAGGGTCCCGTTGGGCAGTACTTC; CDR3: CATSSPREGPVGQYF
D: TRBD2; J: TRBJ2-3; size: -; V: TRBV18; DNA: TGTGCCAGCCGCCCCAGGGGACTAGCGGGGGGTGATACGCAGTATTTT; CDR3: CASRPRGLAGGDTQYF
D: -; J: TRBJ1-2; size: -; V: TRBV6-5; DNA: TGTGCCAGCAGTTACTCGACGTGGGGAAACTATGGCTACACCTTC; CDR3: CASSYSTWGNYGYTF
D: TRBD2; J: TRBJ2-7; size: -; V: TRBV6-6; DNA: TGTGCCAGCACCGAAGAAGCGGGATCCTCACGCGAGCAGTACTTC; CDR3: CASTEEAGSSREQYF
D: -; J: TRBJ2-3; size: once; V: TRBV11-2; DNA: TGTGCCAGCAGCTTACAGGGGGGTAGTGGGACAGATACGCAGTATTTT; CDR3: CASSLQGGSGTDTQYF
D: TRBD1; J: TRBJ1-1; size: -; V: TRBV6-5; DNA: TGTGCCAGCAGGGACCAGGGGGGGAAGGTCGCTGAAGCTTTCTTT; CDR3: CASRDQGGKVAEAFF
D: -; J: TRBJ2-3; size: once; V: TRBV11-2; DNA: TGTGCCAGCAGCTTAGGGGCCAAACAGGGTCCTAGCACAGATACGCAGTATTTT; CDR3: CASSLGAKQGPSTDTQYF
D: TRBD1; J: TRBJ1-6; size: once; V: TRBV6-5; DNA: TGTGCCAGCAAACGACAGGGAGCTAATTCACCCCTCCACTTT; CDR3: CASKRQGANSPLHF
D: TRBD1; J: TRBJ1-6; size: -; V: TRBV2; DNA: TGTGCCAGCAGTGAAAAGACAGGGAATGGCTCACCCCTCCACTTT; CDR3: CASSEKTGNGSPLHF
D: TRBD1; J: TRBJ2-7; size: -; V: TRBV7-9; DNA: TGTGCCAGCAGCTCGTACACAGGGGCAAACTACGAGCAGTACTTC; CDR3: CASSSYTGANYEQYF
D: -; J: TRBJ1-6; size: -; V: TRBV6-1; DNA: TGTGCCAGCAGGGGGACACTGGGAAATTCACCCCTCCACTTT; CDR3: CASRGTLGNSPLHF
D: TRBD1; J: TRBJ1-1; size: -; V: TRBV28; DNA: TGTGCCAGCAGACCAGGGGGCGCAACCACTGAAGCTTTCTTT; CDR3: CASRPGGATTEAFF
D: -; J: TRBJ1-5; size: -; V: TRBV25-1; DNA: TGTGCCAGCAGTCTGGGTGGCACCGATAGCAATCAGCCCCAGCATTTT; CDR3: CASSLGGTDSNQPQHF
D: TRBD2; J: TRBJ2-1; size: -; V: TRBV7-2; DNA: TGTGCCAGCAGCTCCCACAGCGGGACCTACAATGAGCAGTTCTTC; CDR3: CASSSHSGTYNEQFF
D: TRBD2; J: TRBJ2-7; size: -; V: TRBV10-3; DNA: TGTGCCATCAGTGAGTCGAAGGGACTAGGGTACGAGCAGTACTTC; CDR3: CAISESKGLGYEQYF
D: -; J: TRBJ2-1; size: once; V: TRBV7-2; DNA: TGTGCCAGCAGGGTCTACAATGAGCAGTTCTTC; CDR3: CASRVYNEQFF
D: -; J: TRBJ2-5; size: -; V: TRBV7-2; DNA: TGTGCCAGCAGCTTCGGGGGGACCCAGTACTTC; CDR3: CASSFGGTQYF
D: -; J: TRBJ2-1; size: -; V: TRBV5-1; DNA: TGCGCCAGCAGCTTAACCCGTCGTGAGCAGTTCTTC; CDR3: CASSLTRREQFF
D: -; J: TRBJ1-4; size: once; V: TRBV30; DNA: TGTGCCTGGAGTGCTACCCGGACACCGGGGTTCCAAAGGGAAAAACTGTTTTTT; CDR3: CAWSATRTPGFQREKLFF
D: TRBD1; J: TRBJ2-7; size: -; V: TRBV28; DNA: TGTGCCAGCAGCCTTGGTTCCAGGGGGCCCCACGAGCAGTACTTC; CDR3: CASSLGSRGPHEQYF
D: -; J: TRBJ2-7; size: -; V: TRBV29-1; DNA: TGCAGCGGGGAGTTGAACGAGCAGTACTTC; CDR3: CSGELNEQYF
D: -; J: TRBJ1-4; size: -; V: TRBV10-3; DNA: TGTGCCATCAGTGCAGGGAACTCGGCTAATGAAAAACTGTTTTTT; CDR3: CAISAGNSANEKLFF
D: -; J: TRBJ2-2; size: -; V: TRBV2; DNA: TGTGCCAGCACCCGCTTTCGGAACACCGGGGAGCTGTTTTTT; CDR3: CASTRFRNTGELFF